Included here is one T cell receptor (beta chain) sequence, with context. What antigen it recognizes has not been identified. Base-call qualities are not available, and no considerably larger clone is one nucleotide away. These data come from a study of Tregs in tolerant kidney transplant recipients (dated by TCRdb to the late 2010s). With respect to the entire study: The study used TCRbeta sequencing to identify donor-specific regulatory T cells before combined kidney and bone marrow transplantation, then tracked those cells after transplant. Here is what the overall study found, with its caveats: Donor-specific Treg expansion was found to exceed global Treg expansion in tolerant patients, suggesting antigen-driven rather than nonspecific expansion. Biological reproducibility was not directly addressed, though technical replication error appeared minimal. PCR primers changed over time for some patients, so nucleotide-level comparison across those patients' samples was not possible. The study was constrained by small patient numbers, and validation of the findings is required in larger populations and under other immunosuppression protocols. Expanding Tregs with activated donor B cells appeared to identify the most biologically relevant and donor-specific TCRbeta repertoire.

Sequences SGHAT (CDR1) and FQNNGV (CDR2) are obtained from the germline V gene. Cut back by 5 bases and 5 bases, the V and J ends lie 16 bases apart. From cysteine to phenylalanine, the CDR3 is 15 amino acids long. Only the CDR3 DNA stays, 45 bases, in frame from base 1. Genomic DNA was extracted from sorted cells with the QIAGEN DNeasy Blood and Tissue Kit for TCRbeta CDR3 sequencing. High-throughput TCRbeta CDR3 sequencing, which included PCR amplification with bias correction and internal controls, was done commercially through immunoSEQ. Regarding the original processing steps: Unique productive TCRbeta sequences were defined by CDR3 nucleotide sequence where primers matched, and otherwise by CDR3 amino acid sequence together with Vbeta and Jbeta genes. Sorting error was corrected by removing sequences shared between sorted populations at a frequency ratio of 2:1 or less, and the remaining shared sequences were assigned to the higher population. Donor-reactive sequences were defined as at least 5-fold expanded in CFSE-low cells versus unstimulated cells, with frequency of at least 0.01% in CFSE-low cells. Jensen-Shannon divergence, calculated on the top 100 TCRbeta sequences ranked by frequency, was used to quantify repertoire divergence. For samples with multiple sequencing runs, sorting error was corrected separately for each run before the runs were pooled. TCRdb stores this immuneACCESS table with in-frame sequences only. Part of the clones is absent; in the studies checked, under half of the shortfall reflects unresolved V genes, and no reason is known for the rest. V and J calls plus clone size are reproduced from that table; the DNA served to infer D and trimming. For this sample there are around 50,000 clones; about 92% appear just once. The ten most abundant clones make up about a sixth of the sample.

Related donors were used in the transplants with nonmyeloablative bone marrow transplantation, and mixed chimerism was transient in the human trials. Thawed PBMCs were FACS-sorted into unstimulated Tregs (CD4+CD25+CD127-), CD4+ non-Tregs (CD4+CD25-), CD4 cells and CD8 cells. The patients were a handful of recipients of combined kidney and bone marrow transplants from the ITN036ST trial, and samples were available only for these trial subjects. Healthy control blood was processed by Ficoll density gradient to PBMCs and cryopreserved; patient PBMCs were collected before and after transplant. The receptor chain draws on TRBV11-2 and TRBJ2-1; a tentative D call is TRBD1 (6 bases match). The sequence was collected from a human patient who received a combined kidney and bone marrow transplant. Some T cells may derive from the graft donor when a transplant has been performed. Here the sequenced sample was CD8+ T cells from blood (PBMCs), taken 12 months after the transplant. Here the CDR3 is given as CASSPPGHLNNEQFF. The base sequence is TGTGCCAGCAGCCCACCGGGACACTTGAACAATGAGCAGTTCTTC.